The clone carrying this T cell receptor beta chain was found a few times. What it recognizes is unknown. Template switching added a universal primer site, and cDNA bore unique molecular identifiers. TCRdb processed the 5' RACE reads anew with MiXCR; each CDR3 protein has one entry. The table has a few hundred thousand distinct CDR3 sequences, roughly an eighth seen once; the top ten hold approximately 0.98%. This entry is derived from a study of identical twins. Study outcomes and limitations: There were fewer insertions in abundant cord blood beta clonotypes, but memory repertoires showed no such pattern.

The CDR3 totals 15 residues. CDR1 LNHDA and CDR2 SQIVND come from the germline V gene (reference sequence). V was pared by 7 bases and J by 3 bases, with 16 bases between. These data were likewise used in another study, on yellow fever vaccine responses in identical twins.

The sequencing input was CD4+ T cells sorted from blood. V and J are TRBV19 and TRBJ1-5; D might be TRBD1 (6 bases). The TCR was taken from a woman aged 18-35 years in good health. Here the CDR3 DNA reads TGTGCCAGTACCTCTACCGGGACACCCAATCAGCCCCAGCATTTT. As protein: CASTSTGTPNQPQHF.